Below, 30 T cell receptor beta chains from the same sample are listed, as sequenced in a study of shared clonotypes between healthy human individuals. Assay: immunoSEQ multiplex PCR; the TCRdb copy retains only in-frame clones and omits some. This table holds 950,000 to 1,100,000 clones, about 84% found once. Material: memory CD4+ T cells from PBMCs. As to subset: CD45RA-negative fraction. All receptors derive from a man aged 18-30 years in good health. Some clones in this sample may be carry-over from other donors' samples.

The V gene is TRBV27, the J gene TRBJ1-2, with 8 bases that match TRBD1. Germline V CDR1 and CDR2: MNHEY, SMNVEV (reference sequence). CDR3 size: 19 residues. V was pared by 5 bases and J by 0 bases, with 17 bases of the junction left unmatched. The CDR3 DNA reads TGTGCCAGCAGTCCTCTGGGGATTACGGGACAGGTGACTAACTATGGCTACACCTTC. This encodes CASSPLGITGQVTNYGYTF.

The rearrangement joins TRBV28 to TRBJ1-2; D possibly corresponds to TRBD1 (5 bases). The ends were cut back, 6 bases at V and 7 bases at J, with 24 bases in the middle. The CDR3 consists of 16 residues. Germline V gene sequence: CDR1 MDHEN, CDR2 SYDVKM. This CDR3 is CASSEGLTVLLRGYTF. CDR3 nucleotides: TGTGCCAGCAGCGAAGGGTTGACAGTTCTTTTGCGTGGCTACACCTTC.

The DNA of the CDR3 is TGCGCCAGCAGCCCAGGAGGGAGGGCCTCCTACGAGCAGTACTTC. Translating it yields CASSPGGRASYEQYF. V is TRBV5-1 and J is TRBJ2-7, with 7 nucleotides matching TRBD2. The germline V gene has CDR1 SGHRS and CDR2 YFSETQ. CDR3 size: 15 residues. V dropped 4 bases and J dropped 0; count of bases not matched to a gene: 7.

The rearrangement joins TRBV10-3 to TRBJ2-2, with a tentative D call TRBD1 (5 bases). Germline V gene data show CDR1 as ENHRY and CDR2 as SYGVKD. Trimming stripped 6 bases from V and 4 bases from J, with 12 bases between. CDR3 length: 14 amino acids. The CDR3 nucleotides are TGTGCCATCAGCCCTGGACAAACCACCGGGGAGCTGTTTTTT. It codes for CAISPGQTTGELFF.

This clone showed up just once. The gene calls are TRBV7-9 and TRBJ2-7; TRBD2 might be the D (5 bases). The CDR3 is made up of 15 amino acids. CDR1 is SEHNR, CDR2 FQNEAQ, per germline (reference sequence). Deletions cut 3 bases from V and 9 bases from J, with 21 bases between. DNA for the CDR3: TGTGCCAGCAGCTTCATGGGCGGGCGCCAGCTGTGGCAGTACTTC. This codes for CASSFMGGRQLWQYF.

The rearrangement uses TRBV5-1 and TRBJ2-5; D not resolved. This CDR3 has 13 residues. The germline V gene encodes CDR1 SGHRS and CDR2 YFSETQ. Trimming pared 0 bases from V and 1 base from J, leaving 4 bases between. For the CDR3, the DNA is TGCGCCAGCAGCTTGGAGTCCCAAGAGACCCAGTACTTC. Its protein is CASSLESQETQYF.

This clone showed up just a few times. This sequence joins TRBV6-5 and TRBJ1-2, with TRBD1 matching over 8 bases. Germline lookup yields CDR1 MNHEY and CDR2 SVGAGI. The CDR3 extends over 15 amino acids. V was pared by 6 bases and J by 6 bases, with 12 bases of the junction left unmatched. The CDR3 nucleotides read TGTGCCAGCAGGTCCACAGGGGGTAGTCTCGATGGCTACACCTTC. It is translated as CASRSTGGSLDGYTF.

The table lists this clone with a count of one. The J gene is TRBJ1-1, the V gene TRBV19; D perhaps matches TRBD1 (6 bases). Trimming took off 7 bases at V and 2 bases at J, with 17 bases between the two ends. The CDR3 covers 15 residues. Per the germline V gene, CDR1 is LNHDA and CDR2 is SQIVND (reference sequence). The CDR3 DNA reads TGTGCCAGTAACGGTCGGGGACACCTCAACACTGAAGCTTTCTTT. Translated, it gives CASNGRGHLNTEAFF.

Here the CDR3 DNA reads TGTGCCAGTAGTATAGTCGGCGGCCAGTATGGCTACACCTTC. Its translation is CASSIVGGQYGYTF. J is TRBJ1-2 and V is TRBV19, with D uncertain. The CDR3 totals 14 residues. Trimming took off 1 base at V and 5 bases at J, with 11 bases between the two ends. The germline gives CDR1 LNHDA, CDR2 SQIVND (reference sequence).

This clone was detected once. The rearrangement joins TRBV10-3 to TRBJ2-3, with a weak D call TRBD2 (6 bases). This CDR3 has 14 residues. Per germline, CDR1 ENHRY and CDR2 SYGVKD. Trimming removed 6 bases at V and 1 base at J, with 11 bases between. The CDR3 coding sequence is TGTGCCATCAGAACCGGGAGAGGCACAGATACGCAGTATTTT. Translation: CAIRTGRGTDTQYF.

This chain joins TRBV9 and TRBJ2-7; D tentatively fits TRBD1 or TRBD2 (5 bases each). The CDR3 spans 14 residues. CDR1 and CDR2 from the germline V gene are SGDLS and YYNGEE. Trimming left V 3 bases short and J 0 bases short, with 10 bases between. DNA of the CDR3: TGTGCCAGCAGCGCCACCGGGACCTCCTACGAGCAGTACTTC. Its protein is CASSATGTSYEQYF.

Details on this clone: Other DNA sequences of this sample code for an identical CDR3. This rearrangement joins TRBV6-5 to TRBJ1-2; TRBD1 matches 7 bases. V lost 6 bases to trimming and J lost 2 bases; unmatched junction nucleotides: 0. Germline V gene sequence: CDR1 MNHEY, CDR2 SVGAGI. The CDR3 consists of 12 residues. The CDR3 DNA reads TGTGCCAGCAGGACAGGGAACTATGGCTACACCTTC. Its protein product is CASRTGNYGYTF.

In this sample, this clone turned up once. This chain links TRBV4-1 with TRBJ2-7, with 12 bases that match TRBD1. The germline V gene has CDR1 MGHRA and CDR2 YSYEKL. V lost 3 bases, J lost 5 bases, and 5 bases stayed unmatched. This CDR3 spans 15 amino acids. Here the CDR3 DNA reads TGCGCCAGCAGCCACCCAGGGACAGGGGGCCACGAGCAGTACTTC. It encodes CASSHPGTGGHEQYF.

Note on this clone: This specimen includes other DNA sequences encoding the same CDR3. This sequence joins TRBV7-9 and TRBJ1-3; D is possibly TRBD1 (6 bases). CDR1 is SEHNR and CDR2 is FQNEAQ in the germline V gene (reference sequence). CDR3 size: 15 residues. Trimming shortened V by 5 bases and J by 0 bases, and 11 bases separated the two germline ends. The CDR3 reads CASSTDRNSGNTIYF. CDR3 DNA: TGTGCCAGCAGCACAGACAGGAACTCTGGAAACACCATATATTTT.

CDR3 DNA: TGTGCCAGCAGCTCTAGCGGGAGGGCCAGCACAGATACGCAGTATTTT. This sequence encodes CASSSSGRASTDTQYF. This chain joins TRBV7-9 and TRBJ2-3; 12 nucleotides line up with TRBD2. This CDR3 comprises 16 residues. J lost 0 bases, V lost 4 bases, and 2 bases had no gene match. Germline V gene sequence: CDR1 SEHNR, CDR2 FQNEAQ (reference sequence). The full variable domain, completed using reference TRBV7-9 and TRBJ2-3, is DTGVSQNPRHKITKRGQNVTFRCDPISEHNRLYWYRQTLGQGPEFLTYFQNEAQLEKSRLLSDRFSAERPKGSFSTLEIQRTEQGDSAMYLCASSSSGRASTDTQYFGPGTRLTVL.

This clone showed up just a few times. The chain employs TRBV7-9 and TRBJ2-5; 14 nucleotides align to TRBD2. The CDR3 contains 18 residues. Germline trimming cut 5 bases from V and 4 bases from J; bases unmatched to any gene: 12. Germline V lookup: CDR1 SEHNR, CDR2 FQNEAQ (reference sequence). The chain's CDR3 is CASSPPSTSGRGRETQYF. The CDR3 nucleotides read TGTGCCAGCAGCCCTCCCTCGACTAGCGGGAGGGGAAGAGAGACCCAGTACTTC.

The rearrangement uses TRBV5-1 and TRBJ2-7; 7 nucleotides match TRBD2. The CDR3 extends over 13 amino acids. Trimming removed 0 bases from V and 5 bases from J; junction bases left unmatched: 2. Germline-derived CDR1 and CDR2 are SGHRS and YFSETQ. The CDR3 region has the DNA TGCGCCAGCAGCTTGGGCGGGAGTAACGAGCAGTACTTC. This codes for CASSLGGSNEQYF.

The chain links TRBV30 to TRBJ1-6, with TRBD1 matching over 8 bases. This CDR3 is 14 amino acids long. J lost 5 bases, V lost 1 base, and 1 base had no gene match. From germline, CDR1 is GTSNPN and CDR2 SVGIG (reference sequence). The CDR3 is CAWSGQGHNSPLHF. CDR3 coding DNA: TGTGCCTGGAGTGGACAGGGGCATAATTCACCCCTCCACTTT.

The V gene is TRBV7-2, the J gene TRBJ2-1, with D maybe TRBD1 (6 bases). Trimming stripped 5 bases from V and 7 bases from J, with 18 bases between. In germline, CDR1 is SGHTA, CDR2 FQGNSA. The CDR3 is 15 residues long. For the CDR3, the DNA is TGTGCCAGCAGCACACACAGGGTTGGTTTGAATGAGCAGTTCTTC. It specifies CASSTHRVGLNEQFF.

This clone was seen a handful of times. Other DNA sequences in the same sample also yield this CDR3. The chain employs TRBV6-5 and TRBJ2-7; TRBD1 matches 9 bases. Unmatched junction bases numbered 1, after V lost 2 bases and J lost 2 bases. The germline gives CDR1 MNHEY, CDR2 SVGAGI. The CDR3 is 14 amino acids. The CDR3 loop is CASSYRDRAYEQYF. For the CDR3, the DNA is TGTGCCAGCAGTTACAGGGACAGGGCCTACGAGCAGTACTTC.

This chain links TRBV5-1 with TRBJ1-2, with 7 bases lining up with TRBD1. J lost 8 bases, V lost 0 bases, and 7 bases had no gene match. This CDR3 contains 14 residues. The germline V gene has CDR1 SGHRS and CDR2 YFSETQ. The CDR3 loop reads CASSLAVTGKGYTF. The CDR3 DNA follows: TGCGCCAGCAGCTTGGCCGTGACAGGGAAAGGCTACACCTTC.

The V gene is TRBV28, the J gene TRBJ2-7; D unresolved. The germline gives CDR1 MDHEN, CDR2 SYDVKM. The CDR3 runs to 15 residues. V was cut by 2 bases and J by 0 bases, with 11 bases left in between. The CDR3 region is CASSLPLHTSYEQYF. Written as DNA, the CDR3 is TGTGCCAGCAGTTTACCCCTTCATACCTCCTACGAGCAGTACTTC. Together with reference TRBV28 and TRBJ2-7, the CDR3 gives the full variable domain: DVKVTQSSRYLVKRTGEKVFLECVQDMDHENMFWYRQDPGLGLRLIYFSYDVKMKEKGDIPEGYSVSREKKERFSLILESASTNQTSMYLCASSLPLHTSYEQYFGPGTRLTVT.

The CDR3 region is CASSYDRYYEQYF. As DNA, the CDR3 is TGTGCCAGCAGTTACGACCGTTACTACGAGCAGTACTTC. V and J are TRBV6-6 and TRBJ2-7; no clear D. Looked up from germline, CDR1 is MNHNY and CDR2 is SVGAGI (reference sequence). This CDR3 is 13 amino acids long. The ends were cut back, 2 bases at V and 3 bases at J, with 8 bases in the middle.

The V call is TRBV5-1, the J call TRBJ2-5; D uncertain. Between the trimmed V and J ends, which lost 1 base and 2 bases, there was a span of 9 bases. The CDR3 is 14 residues long. Per germline, CDR1 SGHRS and CDR2 YFSETQ. CDR3 loop: CASSLNADQETQYF. The CDR3 DNA reads TGCGCCAGCAGCTTGAACGCGGATCAAGAGACCCAGTACTTC.

V is TRBV6-1 and J is TRBJ1-5; D perhaps matches TRBD1 (6 bases). This CDR3 spans 14 amino acids. CDR1 and CDR2 (germline): MNHNS, SASEGT. Trimming removed 2 bases at V and 6 bases at J, with 11 bases between. Here the CDR3 DNA reads TGTGCCAGCAGTGAAAGGTCAGGGGCTCAGCCCCAGCATTTT. Protein sequence: CASSERSGAQPQHF.

The chain uses TRBV5-4 and TRBJ1-2; 9 positions agree with TRBD1. The CDR3 covers 15 residues. Looked up from germline, CDR1 is SGHNT and CDR2 is YYREEE (reference sequence). Losses at the gene ends were 2 bases for V and 4 bases for J; bases not matched to a gene: 6. The CDR3 reads CASSFGGTGTYGYTF. CDR3 nucleotides: TGTGCCAGCAGCTTTGGGGGGACAGGGACCTATGGCTACACCTTC.

The rearrangement links TRBV4-1 to TRBJ2-3; 8 bases align to TRBD2. This CDR3 contains 17 residues. Germline trimming cut 4 bases from V and 4 bases from J; bases unmatched to any gene: 13. Germline V gives CDR1 MGHRA, CDR2 YSYEKL. The CDR3 bases are TGCGCCAGCAGCCCTCGACTCGGGGGGGGCCCGGCAGATACGCAGTATTTT. Its translation is CASSPRLGGGPADTQYF.

The chain links TRBV5-1 to TRBJ2-7, with 10 bases fitting TRBD2. Trimming took 1 base from V and 6 from J; bases not matched to a gene: 7. CDR3 length equals 15 residues. Germline CDR1 is SGHRS and CDR2 is YFSETQ. Written as DNA, the CDR3 is TGCGCCAGCAGCTTGTTCCTAGCGGGAGAATCCGAGCAGTACTTC. This codes for CASSLFLAGESEQYF.

The rearrangement links TRBV5-1 to TRBJ2-3, with TRBD2 identical over 11 bases. J gave up 4 bases and V 4 bases, and 11 bases lay outside the gene matches. Germline V gene sequence: CDR1 SGHRS, CDR2 YFSETQ. This CDR3 is 17 amino acids long. The DNA of the CDR3 is TGCGCCAGCAGCACCCTCCCTACTAGCGGGAGCGCAGATACGCAGTATTTT. Encoded protein: CASSTLPTSGSADTQYF.

This chain links TRBV28 with TRBJ1-2, with D maybe TRBD1 (6 bases). Trimming left V 5 bases short and J 4 bases short, with 11 bases between. CDR1 and CDR2 from the germline V gene are MDHEN and SYDVKM. The CDR3 consists of 13 residues. CDR3 nucleotides: TGTGCCAGCAGTGGCGGGGGCTTCTATGGCTACACCTTC. Encoded protein: CASSGGGFYGYTF.